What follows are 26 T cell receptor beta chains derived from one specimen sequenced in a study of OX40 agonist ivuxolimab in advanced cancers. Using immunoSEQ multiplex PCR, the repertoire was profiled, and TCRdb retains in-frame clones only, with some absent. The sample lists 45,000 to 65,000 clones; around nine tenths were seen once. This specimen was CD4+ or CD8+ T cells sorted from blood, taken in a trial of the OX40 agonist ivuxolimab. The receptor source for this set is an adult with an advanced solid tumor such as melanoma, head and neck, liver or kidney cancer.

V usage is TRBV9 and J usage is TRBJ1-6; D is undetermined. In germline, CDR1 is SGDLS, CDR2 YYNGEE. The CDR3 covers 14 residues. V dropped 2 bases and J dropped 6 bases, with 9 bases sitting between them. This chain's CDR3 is CASSVAGINSPLHF. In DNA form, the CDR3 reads TGTGCCAGCAGCGTTGCCGGGATTAATTCACCCCTCCACTTT. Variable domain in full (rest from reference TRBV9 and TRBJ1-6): DSGVTQTPKHLITATGQRVTLRCSPRSGDLSVYWYQQSLDQGLQFLIQYYNGEERAKGNILERFSAQQFPDLHSELNLSSLELGDSALYFCASSVAGINSPLHFGNGTRLTVT.

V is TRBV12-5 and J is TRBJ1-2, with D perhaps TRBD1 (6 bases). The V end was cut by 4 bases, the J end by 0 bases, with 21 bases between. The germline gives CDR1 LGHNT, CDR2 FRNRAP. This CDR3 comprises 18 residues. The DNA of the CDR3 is TGTGCTAGTGGTTCGGACCTAGGCTGGGGGCAGACTAACTATGGCTACACCTTC. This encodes CASGSDLGWGQTNYGYTF.

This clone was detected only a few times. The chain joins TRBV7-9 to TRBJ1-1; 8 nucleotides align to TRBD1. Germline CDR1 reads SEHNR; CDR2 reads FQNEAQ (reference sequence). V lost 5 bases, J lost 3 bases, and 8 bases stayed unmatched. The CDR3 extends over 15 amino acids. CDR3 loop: CASSQRQGLYTEAFF. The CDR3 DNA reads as TGTGCCAGCAGCCAAAGACAGGGGTTGTACACTGAAGCTTTCTTT.

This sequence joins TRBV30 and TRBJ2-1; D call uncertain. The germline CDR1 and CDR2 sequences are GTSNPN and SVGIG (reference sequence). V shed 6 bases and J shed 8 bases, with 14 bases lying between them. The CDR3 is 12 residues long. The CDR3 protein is CACTQQRDEQFF. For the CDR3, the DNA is TGTGCCTGTACTCAGCAGCGAGATGAGCAGTTCTTC. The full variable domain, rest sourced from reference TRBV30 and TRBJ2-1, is SQTIHQWPATLVQPVGSPLSLECTVEGTSNPNLYWYRQAAGRGLQLLFYSVGIGQISSEVPQNLSASRPQDRQFILSSKKLLLSDSGFYLCACTQQRDEQFFGPGTRLTVL.

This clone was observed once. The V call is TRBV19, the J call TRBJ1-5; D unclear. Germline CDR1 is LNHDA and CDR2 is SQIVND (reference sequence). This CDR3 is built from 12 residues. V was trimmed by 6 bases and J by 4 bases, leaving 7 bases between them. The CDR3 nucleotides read TGTGCCAGTAGGACGGGGAATCAGCCCCAGCATTTT. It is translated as CASRTGNQPQHF.

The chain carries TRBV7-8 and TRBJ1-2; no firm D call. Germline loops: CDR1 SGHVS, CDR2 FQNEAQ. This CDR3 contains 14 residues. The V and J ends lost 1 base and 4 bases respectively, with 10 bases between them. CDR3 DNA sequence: TGTGCCAGCAGCTTAGGTCAGGATTTCTATGGCTACACCTTC. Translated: CASSLGQDFYGYTF. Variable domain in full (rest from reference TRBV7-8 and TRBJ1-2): GAGVSQSPRYKVAKRGQDVALRCDPISGHVSLFWYQQALGQGPEFLTYFQNEAQLDKSGLPSDRFFAERPEGSVSTLKIQRTQQEDSAVYLCASSLGQDFYGYTFGSGTRLTVV.

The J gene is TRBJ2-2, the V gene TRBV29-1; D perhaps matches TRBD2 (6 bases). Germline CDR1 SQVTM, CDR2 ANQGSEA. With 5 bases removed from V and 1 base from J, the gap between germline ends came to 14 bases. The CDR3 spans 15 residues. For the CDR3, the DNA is TGCAGCGTTCGTTGGAGGGGATTGAACACCGGGGAGCTGTTTTTT. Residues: CSVRWRGLNTGELFF.

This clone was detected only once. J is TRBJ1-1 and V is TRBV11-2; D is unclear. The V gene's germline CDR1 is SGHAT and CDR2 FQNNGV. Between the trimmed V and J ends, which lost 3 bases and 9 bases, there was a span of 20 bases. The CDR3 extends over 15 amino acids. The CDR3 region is CASSFRAGSAPKAFF. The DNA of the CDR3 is TGTGCCAGCAGCTTTCGCGCTGGGTCTGCTCCTAAAGCTTTCTTT.

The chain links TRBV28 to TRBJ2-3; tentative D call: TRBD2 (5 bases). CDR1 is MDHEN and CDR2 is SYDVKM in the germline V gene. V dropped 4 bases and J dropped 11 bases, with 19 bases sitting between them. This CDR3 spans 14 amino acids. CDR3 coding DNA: TGTGCCAGCAGTTCTCCGGGGATCTCCGAAGGGCAGTATTTT. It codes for CASSSPGISEGQYF.

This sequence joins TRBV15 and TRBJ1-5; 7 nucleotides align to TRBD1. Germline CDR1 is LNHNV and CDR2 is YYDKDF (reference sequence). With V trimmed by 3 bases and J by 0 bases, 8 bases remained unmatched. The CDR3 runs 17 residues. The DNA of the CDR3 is TGTGCCACCAGCAGTCTCGGGACAGACTATAGCAATCAGCCCCAGCATTTT. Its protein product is CATSSLGTDYSNQPQHF.

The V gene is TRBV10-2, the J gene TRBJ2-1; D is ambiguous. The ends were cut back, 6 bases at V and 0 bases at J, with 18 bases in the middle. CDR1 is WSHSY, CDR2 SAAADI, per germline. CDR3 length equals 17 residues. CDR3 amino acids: CASSRPPPLTSYNEQFF. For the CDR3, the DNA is TGCGCCAGCAGCCGACCCCCCCCGCTAACCTCCTACAATGAGCAGTTCTTC.

The CDR3 region is CASSKGQGQGWYEQYF. CDR3 DNA sequence: TGTGCCAGCAGCAAGGGACAAGGACAGGGTTGGTACGAGCAGTACTTC. The rearrangement joins TRBV5-4 to TRBJ2-7; 8 bases map to TRBD1. V was pared by 4 bases and J by 4 bases, with 13 bases of the junction left unmatched. Germline V gene data show CDR1 as SGHNT and CDR2 as YYREEE (reference sequence). The CDR3 consists of 16 residues.

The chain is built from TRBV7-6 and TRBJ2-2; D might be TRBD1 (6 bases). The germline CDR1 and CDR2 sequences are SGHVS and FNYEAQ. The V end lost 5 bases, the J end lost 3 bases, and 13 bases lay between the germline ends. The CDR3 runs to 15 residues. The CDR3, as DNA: TGTGCCAGCAGCATGACAGGTGATGACACCGGGGAGCTGTTTTTT. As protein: CASSMTGDDTGELFF. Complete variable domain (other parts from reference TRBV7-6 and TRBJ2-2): GAGVSQSPRYKVTKRGQDVALRCDPISGHVSLYWYRQALGQGPEFLTYFNYEAQQDKSGLPNDRFSAERPEGSISTLTIQRTEQRDSAMYRCASSMTGDDTGELFFGEGSRLTVL.

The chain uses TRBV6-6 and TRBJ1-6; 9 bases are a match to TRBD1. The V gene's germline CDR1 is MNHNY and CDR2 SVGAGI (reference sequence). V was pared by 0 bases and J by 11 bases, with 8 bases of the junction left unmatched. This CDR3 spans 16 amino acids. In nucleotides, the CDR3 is TGTGCCAGCAGTTACTCTCCTGGGACAGGGTTGCCACCCCTCCACTTT. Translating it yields CASSYSPGTGLPPLHF.

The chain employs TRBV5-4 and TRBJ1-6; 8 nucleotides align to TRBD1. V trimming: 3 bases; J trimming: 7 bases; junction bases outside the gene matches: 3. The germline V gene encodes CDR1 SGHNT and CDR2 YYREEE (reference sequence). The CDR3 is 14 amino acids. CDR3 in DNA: TGTGCCAGCAGCTCCCGGGACAGGAATTCACCCCTCCACTTT. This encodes CASSSRDRNSPLHF.

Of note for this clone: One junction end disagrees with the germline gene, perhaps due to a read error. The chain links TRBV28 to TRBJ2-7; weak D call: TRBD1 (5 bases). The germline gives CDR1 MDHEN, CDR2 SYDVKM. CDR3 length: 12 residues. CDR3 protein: CASSLWGLGQYF. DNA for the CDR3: TGTGCCAGCAGCTTATGGGGCCTCGGGCAGTACTTC. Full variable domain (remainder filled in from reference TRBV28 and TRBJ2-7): DVKVTQSSRYLVKRTGEKVFLECVQDMDHENMFWYRQDPGLGLRLIYFSYDVKMKEKGDIPEGYSVSREKKERFSLILESASTNQTSMYLCASSLWGLGQYFGPGTRLTVT.

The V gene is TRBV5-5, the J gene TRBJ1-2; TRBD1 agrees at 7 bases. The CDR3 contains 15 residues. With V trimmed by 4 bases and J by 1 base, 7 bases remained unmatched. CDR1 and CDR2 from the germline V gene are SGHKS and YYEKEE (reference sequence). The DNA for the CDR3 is TGTGCCAGCAGCGCCGACAGGGAACTTAACTATGGCTACACCTTC. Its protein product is CASSADRELNYGYTF.

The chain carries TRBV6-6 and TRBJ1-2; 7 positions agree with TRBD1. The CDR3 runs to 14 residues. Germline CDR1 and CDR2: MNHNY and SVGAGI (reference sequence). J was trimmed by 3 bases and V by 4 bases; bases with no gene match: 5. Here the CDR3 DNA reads TGTGCCAGCAGTTTAAACCAGGGGGACTATGGCTACACCTTC. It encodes CASSLNQGDYGYTF.

The CDR3 DNA follows: TGTGCCAGCAGCGCCCGACTGGATGAGCAGTTCTTC. This encodes CASSARLDEQFF. The chain is built from TRBV7-9 and TRBJ2-1, with no clear D. Deletions cut 5 bases from V and 8 bases from J, with 10 bases between. CDR1 and CDR2 (germline): SEHNR, FQNEAQ (reference sequence). The CDR3 has 12 amino acids.

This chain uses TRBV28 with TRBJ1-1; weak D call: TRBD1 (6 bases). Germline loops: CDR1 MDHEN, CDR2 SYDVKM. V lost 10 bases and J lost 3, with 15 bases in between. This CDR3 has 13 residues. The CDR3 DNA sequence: TGTGCCACCACCAGGGGTTCAGACACTGAAGCTTTCTTT. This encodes CATTRGSDTEAFF.

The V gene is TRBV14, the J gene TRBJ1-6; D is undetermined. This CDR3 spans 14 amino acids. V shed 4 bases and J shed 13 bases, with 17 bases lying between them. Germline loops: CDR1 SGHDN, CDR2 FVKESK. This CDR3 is CASSPAGPGSPLHF. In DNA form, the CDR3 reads TGTGCCAGCAGCCCGGCAGGCCCCGGGTCCCCCCTCCACTTT.

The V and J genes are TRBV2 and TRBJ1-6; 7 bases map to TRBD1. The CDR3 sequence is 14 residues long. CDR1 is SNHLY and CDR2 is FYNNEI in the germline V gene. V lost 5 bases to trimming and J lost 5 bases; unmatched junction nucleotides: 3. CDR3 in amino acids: CASSRQGHNSPLHF. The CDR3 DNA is TGTGCCAGCAGTCGACAGGGACATAATTCACCCCTCCACTTT. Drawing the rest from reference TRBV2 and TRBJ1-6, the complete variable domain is EPEVTQTPSHQVTQMGQEVILRCVPISNHLYFYWYRQILGQKVEFLVSFYNNEISEKSEIFDDQFSVERPDGSNFTLKIRSTKLEDSAMYFCASSRQGHNSPLHFGNGTRLTVT.

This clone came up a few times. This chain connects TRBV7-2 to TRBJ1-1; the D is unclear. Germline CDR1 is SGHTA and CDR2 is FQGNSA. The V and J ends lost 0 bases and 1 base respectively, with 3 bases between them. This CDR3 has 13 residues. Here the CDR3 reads CASSLAQNTEAFF. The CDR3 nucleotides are TGTGCCAGCAGCTTAGCGCAGAACACTGAAGCTTTCTTT.

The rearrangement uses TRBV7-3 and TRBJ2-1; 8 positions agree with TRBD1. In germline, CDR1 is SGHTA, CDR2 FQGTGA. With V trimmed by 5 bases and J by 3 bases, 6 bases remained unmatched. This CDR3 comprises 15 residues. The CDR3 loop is CASSRPGTGYNEQFF. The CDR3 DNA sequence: TGTGCCAGCAGCAGACCCGGGACAGGCTACAATGAGCAGTTCTTC.

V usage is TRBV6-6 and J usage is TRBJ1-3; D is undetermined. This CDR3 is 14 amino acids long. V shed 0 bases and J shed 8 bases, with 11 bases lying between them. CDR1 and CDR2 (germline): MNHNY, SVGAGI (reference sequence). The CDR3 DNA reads TGTGCCAGCAGTTACTCGAGCGGAGGAGACACCATATATTTT. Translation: CASSYSSGGDTIYF.

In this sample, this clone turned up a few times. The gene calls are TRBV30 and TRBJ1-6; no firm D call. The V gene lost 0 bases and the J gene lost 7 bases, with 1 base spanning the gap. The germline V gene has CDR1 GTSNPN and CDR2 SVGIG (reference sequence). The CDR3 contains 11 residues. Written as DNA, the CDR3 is TGTGCCTGGAGTGTCAATTCACCCCTCCACTTT. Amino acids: CAWSVNSPLHF.